This TCR beta chain was sequenced during a study of patients and donors after allogeneic stem cell transplantation. TCRdb recomputed calls from the RT-PCR reads with MiXCR, one row per CDR3 protein. The table has about 96,000 distinct CDR3 sequences, roughly 43% seen once. This clonotype showed up just a few times. Looked up from germline, CDR1 is LGHNA and CDR2 is YSLEER. The CDR3 sequence is 15 residues long. V lost 0 bases to trimming and J lost 6 bases, with 14 bases between them. The chain has TRBV4-3 and TRBJ1-1, with D hard to call. This receptor was taken from a human donor who was either an allogeneic HSCT recipient or a stem cell or donor lymphocyte infusion donor (not recorded which). It is not recorded whose cells these are; they may come from a transplant donor. The sequenced sample was blood, either unsorted or a sorted T cell fraction (not recorded which). The CDR3 loop is CASSQDRQTSAEAFF. CDR3 nucleotide sequence: TGCGCCAGCAGCCAAGATAGGCAGACCTCTGCTGAAGCTTTCTTT.